This TCR beta chain was documented in a study of beta chain features in type 1 diabetes. This clone has a handful of counts. Reverse transcribing all isolated RNA meant expressed TCRB transcripts were sequenced. Profiling relied on immunoSEQ multiplex PCR, and the TCRdb table lists in-frame clones only, not all of them. The data contain around 150,000 clones, roughly 8.1% of them singletons. This CDR3 comprises 14 residues. Trimming removed 7 bases from V and 4 bases from J, with 16 bases in between. From germline, CDR1 is MDHEN and CDR2 SYDVKM. The chain is built from TRBV28 and TRBJ1-1; TRBD1 is a possible D gene (6 bases). Sequencing input: central memory CD4+ T cells from blood. This sequence originates from a man younger than 35 in good health. The CDR3 loop is CASTQNAGVTEAFF. DNA of the CDR3: TGTGCCAGCACCCAAAACGCAGGGGTCACTGAAGCTTTCTTT. Full variable domain (rest looked up from reference TRBV28 and TRBJ1-1): DVKVTQSSRYLVKRTGEKVFLECVQDMDHENMFWYRQDPGLGLRLIYFSYDVKMKEKGDIPEGYSVSREKKERFSLILESASTNQTSMYLCASTQNAGVTEAFFGQGTRLTVV.